This T cell receptor (beta chain) was captured in a study of spatial heterogeneity in lung cancer. The CDR3 spans 15 residues. Looked up from germline, CDR1 is LGHNA and CDR2 is YSLEER. V was clipped by 0 bases and J by 2 bases, with 11 bases between them. The study, taken as a whole, reports: Resection saw ubiquitous expanded tumor TCRs appear in blood more than follow-up did.

On this clonotype itself: Its matching antigen is unknown.

MiXCR was run by TCRdb on the 5' RACE reads, yielding one entry per CDR3 protein. The sample lists roughly 39,000 distinct CDR3 sequences; roughly 7% were seen once. As to time point: sample taken at primary tumor resection. Unsorted whole RNA from tumor, nontumor lung or frozen PBMC underwent sequencing. This TCR came from a female donor with early-stage non-small cell lung cancer. The specimen was PBMCs, collected at surgery. The chain is built from TRBV4-3 and TRBJ2-7; D call uncertain. DNA of the CDR3: TGCGCCAGCAGCCAAGATCCTGCAGGTACCTACGAGCAGTACTTC. Encoded protein: CASSQDPAGTYEQYF.